Following are 22 T cell receptor beta chains from one sample sequenced in a study of blood T cell repertoires in COVID-19. The assay was immunoSEQ multiplex PCR, and TCRdb's table has in-frame clones only and misses some. The sample records 150,000 to 200,000 clones, roughly four fifths being singletons. The sample comprised peripheral blood. The receptors here all came from a woman in her sixties or seventies with COVID-19, enrolled during active disease.

J is TRBJ2-7 and V is TRBV5-6; 9 bases align to TRBD1. CDR1 is SGHDT, CDR2 YYEEEE, per germline. Unmatched junction bases numbered 6, after V lost 4 bases and J lost 4 bases. The CDR3 loop spans 14 amino acids. The CDR3 nucleotides read TGTGCCAGCAGCGTCGACAGGGGGAAATACGAGCAGTACTTC. The encoded protein is CASSVDRGKYEQYF.

The chain combines TRBV7-6 with TRBJ1-4; D gene unclear. V was shortened by 5 bases and J by 11 bases, with 9 bases between the two germline ends. The germline CDR1 and CDR2 sequences are SGHVS and FNYEAQ. The CDR3 is made up of 11 amino acids. CDR3 amino acids: CASSLRGKLFF. CDR3 nucleotide sequence: TGTGCCAGCAGCCTGCGAGGTAAACTGTTTTTT.

The rearrangement joins TRBV5-1 to TRBJ1-1; a possible D gene is TRBD1 (5 bases). Trimming stripped 4 bases from V and 5 bases from J, with 15 bases between. Germline V gives CDR1 SGHRS, CDR2 YFSETQ. This CDR3 has 14 amino acids. This chain's CDR3 is CASSVDRGGTEAFF. The CDR3 region has the DNA TGCGCCAGCAGCGTCGACCGCGGGGGGACTGAAGCTTTCTTT.

This clone has a single count. The CDR3 is CASSLQSGYTTDTQYF. The CDR3 DNA reads as TGTGCCAGCAGCTTACAAAGCGGGTATACCACAGATACGCAGTATTTT. This chain links TRBV7-2 with TRBJ2-3; perhaps TRBD2 as D (6 bases). Germline CDR1 reads SGHTA; CDR2 reads FQGNSA. Trimming removed 2 bases at V and 2 bases at J, with 14 bases between. The CDR3 runs 16 residues.

This sequence joins TRBV20-1 and TRBJ1-5, with 7 bases matching TRBD1. The germline V gene has CDR1 DFQATT and CDR2 SNEGSKA (reference sequence). The V segment lost 3 bases and the J segment 6 bases; nucleotides outside the gene matches: 8. This CDR3 contains 14 residues. CDR3 in amino acids: CSASERGLGQPQHF. In nucleotides, the CDR3 is TGCAGTGCTAGTGAGAGGGGGCTGGGTCAGCCCCAGCATTTT.

The rearrangement uses TRBV19 and TRBJ1-1, with a possible D match to TRBD1 (5 bases). Trimming removed 0 bases at V and 6 bases at J, with 11 bases between. The CDR3 consists of 14 residues. Germline CDR1 LNHDA, CDR2 SQIVND (reference sequence). The CDR3 sequence is CASSIDGGRAEAFF. The CDR3 region has the DNA TGTGCCAGTAGTATAGACGGGGGTAGGGCTGAAGCTTTCTTT. The variable domain in full, completed from reference TRBV19 and TRBJ1-1, reads DGGITQSPKYLFRKEGQNVTLSCEQNLNHDAMYWYRQDPGQGLRLIYYSQIVNDFQKGDIAEGYSVSREKKESFPLTVTSAQKNPTAFYLCASSIDGGRAEAFFGQGTRLTVV.

The genes are TRBV7-2 and TRBJ2-2; TRBD2 agrees at 15 bases. The CDR3 loop spans 17 amino acids. The germline V gene has CDR1 SGHTA and CDR2 FQGNSA. J gave up 5 bases and V 4 bases, and 5 bases lay outside the gene matches. The CDR3 nucleotides read TGTGCCAGCAGCTCGTGGACTAGCGGGAGGGGAACCGGGGAGCTGTTTTTT. Translated: CASSSWTSGRGTGELFF.

This clone has only a few counts. CDR3 nucleotides: TGTGCCAGCAGCCCCGGCGGGCGCGGGAGGGCCATTTCATACGAGCAGTACTTC. Translated, it gives CASSPGGRGRAISYEQYF. The chain couples TRBV7-2 to TRBJ2-7, with 9 bases identical to TRBD2. The V segment lost 5 bases and the J segment 4 bases; nucleotides outside the gene matches: 18. Germline V gene sequence: CDR1 SGHTA, CDR2 FQGNSA. There are 18 residues in the CDR3.

The chain combines TRBV7-2 with TRBJ1-1; D remains ambiguous. Per germline, CDR1 SGHTA and CDR2 FQGNSA. The ends were cut back, 0 bases at V and 11 bases at J, with 13 bases in the middle. The CDR3 consists of 13 residues. The DNA for the CDR3 is TGTGCCAGCAGCTTAGCGCCCCGAGCTTGGGCTTTCTTT. It is translated as CASSLAPRAWAFF.

The genes are TRBV19 and TRBJ2-3, with TRBD2 matching 7 bases. The CDR3 contains 14 residues. The V gene end was trimmed by 5 bases and the J gene end by 6 bases; junction bases not matched to a gene: 8. Looked up from germline, CDR1 is LNHDA and CDR2 is SQIVND (reference sequence). CDR3: CASSVGTTRDTQYF. The CDR3 coding sequence is TGTGCCAGTAGTGTCGGGACTACTAGGGATACGCAGTATTTT.

The chain carries TRBV30 and TRBJ1-2; 8 bases are shared with TRBD1. The V and J ends lost 1 base and 0 bases, in that order; junction bases with no gene match: 4. Germline V CDR1 and CDR2: GTSNPN, SVGIG (reference sequence). The CDR3 consists of 15 residues. CDR3 in DNA: TGTGCCTGGAGTGACAGGGGGTCCGCTAACTATGGCTACACCTTC. It specifies CAWSDRGSANYGYTF.

This chain uses TRBV7-2 with TRBJ2-3, with a possible D match to TRBD1 (6 bases). The CDR3 is 16 amino acids. CDR1 is SGHTA, CDR2 FQGNSA, per germline. Deletions cut 5 bases from V and 3 bases from J, with 18 bases between. The CDR3 region is CASSARVQGMTDTQYF. In nucleotides, the CDR3 is TGTGCCAGCAGCGCACGAGTACAGGGCATGACAGATACGCAGTATTTT.

This chain uses TRBV20-1 with TRBJ2-5; D gene unclear. The CDR3 covers 10 residues. Germline V gene lookup returns CDR1 DFQATT and CDR2 SNEGSKA (reference sequence). The ends were cut back, 4 bases at V and 3 bases at J, with 3 bases in the middle. CDR3 region: CSAIKETQYF. Written as DNA, the CDR3 is TGCAGTGCTATTAAAGAGACCCAGTACTTC.

This chain uses TRBV7-2 with TRBJ2-1; 10 bases agree with TRBD2. CDR1 and CDR2 from the germline V gene are SGHTA and FQGNSA. V lost 5 bases, J lost 5 bases, and 6 bases stayed unmatched. The CDR3 spans 15 residues. The CDR3 sequence is CASSQREGPNNEQFF. CDR3 nucleotide sequence: TGTGCCAGCAGCCAGCGGGAGGGCCCGAACAATGAGCAGTTCTTC.

Written as DNA, the CDR3 is TGTGCCAGCAGTGAAAGGAAAACAGCAGGCACAGATACGCAGTATTTT. It is translated as CASSERKTAGTDTQYF. V and J are TRBV2 and TRBJ2-3; D is uncertain. Trimming left V 2 bases short and J 1 base short, with 13 bases between. Germline lookup yields CDR1 SNHLY and CDR2 FYNNEI. The CDR3 runs to 16 residues.

The rearrangement uses TRBV5-6 and TRBJ1-1; possible D gene TRBD1, 6 bases. The CDR3 is made up of 14 amino acids. CDR1 and CDR2 (germline): SGHDT, YYEEEE. The V gene lost 4 bases and the J gene lost 0 bases, with 10 bases spanning the gap. CDR3 in DNA: TGTGCCAGCAGCATTGGACAGCTGAACACTGAAGCTTTCTTT. Amino acid sequence: CASSIGQLNTEAFF. The full variable domain, its missing parts supplied by reference TRBV5-6 and TRBJ1-1, is DAGVTQSPTHLIKTRGQQVTLRCSPKSGHDTVSWYQQALGQGPQFIFQYYEEEERQRGNFPDRFSGHQFPNYSSELNVNALLLGDSALYLCASSIGQLNTEAFFGQGTRLTVV.

This clone was seen once. This chain uses TRBV24-1 with TRBJ1-5; 7 bases map to TRBD1. V shed 4 bases and J 3 bases; nucleotides not matched to a gene: 2. The CDR3 has 14 residues. Germline CDR1 reads KGHDR; CDR2 reads SFDVKD. The CDR3 coding sequence is TGTGCCACCAGTGAAGGACAGGTCAATCAGCCCCAGCATTTT. Protein sequence: CATSEGQVNQPQHF.

The rearrangement joins TRBV7-9 to TRBJ2-3; 12 nucleotides align to TRBD2. This CDR3 has 19 residues. The germline CDR1 and CDR2 sequences are SEHNR and FQNEAQ (reference sequence). The junction had 16 bases not matched to a gene; V was cut back by 6 bases and J by 3 bases. CDR3 sequence reads: CASRQTSGRWGTGTDTQYF. In nucleotides, the CDR3 is TGTGCCAGCAGACAGACTAGCGGGAGATGGGGAACGGGGACAGATACGCAGTATTTT.

This clone was detected only once. Other DNA sequences in the same sample also yield this CDR3. The chain uses TRBV6-5 and TRBJ2-1; D gene unclear. The CDR3 spans 11 residues. Germline V lookup: CDR1 MNHEY, CDR2 SVGAGI. Trimming took 5 bases from V and 5 from J, leaving 4 bases between them. Here the CDR3 DNA reads TGTGCCAGCAGTCGGGACAATGAGCAGTTCTTC. This gives the protein CASSRDNEQFF.

This chain uses TRBV7-2 with TRBJ2-3; perhaps TRBD2 as D (5 bases). Per the germline V gene, CDR1 is SGHTA and CDR2 is FQGNSA. There are 12 residues in the CDR3. V dropped 5 bases and J dropped 9 bases, with 12 bases sitting between them. The CDR3 region has the DNA TGTGCCAGCAGCCTCCCGAGGGAGACGCAGTATTTT. Residues: CASSLPRETQYF.

The chain links TRBV6-5 to TRBJ2-1; 12 bases are a match to TRBD2. V lost 4 bases and J lost 9; bases outside the gene matches: 7. Germline V lookup: CDR1 MNHEY, CDR2 SVGAGI. The CDR3 is 15 amino acids. DNA for the CDR3: TGTGCCAGCAGTTTACGACTAGCGGGAGCAAGTGAGCAGTTCTTC. Its protein is CASSLRLAGASEQFF.

V and J are TRBV5-1 and TRBJ1-2; TRBD1 aligns across 9 bases. This CDR3 comprises 14 residues. The trim removed 5 bases at V and 10 bases at J, leaving 12 bases unmatched. Germline CDR1 and CDR2: SGHRS and YFSETQ. CDR3 in DNA: TGCGCCAGCAGTCCGAGGACAGGGGATAAGGTCTACACCTTC. This gives the protein CASSPRTGDKVYTF.